This T cell receptor (beta chain) was observed in a study of T cell repertoires in cytomegalovirus infection. Study-wide background: It can be stated that public TCR beta signatures indicated CMV infection as well as a matching HLA type. Study-wide results and caveats: Predominance within the ex vivo response was attributable to HLA-C-restricted CMV-specific TCR beta clonotypes. The study identified carriers of CMV plus the relevant HLA from cumulative public TCR beta family frequency.

TCRdb re-called the reads with MiXCR, one entry per CDR3 protein. The data show around 530,000 distinct CDR3 sequences, with more than 20% seen just once and about 13% held by the top ten. Comment on this clonotype: Antigen: not known.

Germline trimming cut 2 bases from V and 6 bases from J; bases unmatched to any gene: 7. The CDR3 runs to 15 residues. Germline loops: CDR1 MNHEY, CDR2 SVGEGT. The sequencing input was PBMCs. The gene calls are TRBV6-2 or TRBV6-3 and TRBJ2-5; 9 bases agree with TRBD2. This receptor was identified in a human donor in good health (CMV status not recorded). Some clones in this sample may be carry-over from other donors' samples. CDR3 bases: TGTGCCAGCAGTTACGCTAGCGGGGCCTTTCAGACCCAGTACTTC. It specifies CASSYASGAFQTQYF.